A single sample gave rise to the 23 T cell receptor beta chains below, sequenced in a study of blood T cells in healthy people across ages (dated by TCRdb to about 2015). Library creation used 5' RACE. Sequenced using an Illumina HiSeq 2500. A second PCR of roughly 7 to 11 cycles was performed with a sample-barcoded 5' primer and a J-beta primer mix. TCRdb trimmed public reads at Q25 via fastp, called clones via MiXCR and kept in-frame beta chains. When rows share a CDR3 protein, they turn into one entry using the most common DNA and genes. In all, the sample holds about 1.7 million distinct CDR3 sequences, and roughly 28% of those were seen once. The top ten hold around 7.7% of the sample. The specimen was blood. The receptors were gathered from a woman aged 30 to 39 in good health.

This clonotype was seen once. The rearrangement uses TRBV29-1 and TRBJ1-1; TRBD1 matches 7 bases. V shed 5 bases and J 3 bases; nucleotides not matched to a gene: 6. Germline V gene sequence: CDR1 SQVTM, CDR2 ANQGSEA. This CDR3 comprises 13 residues. CDR3 bases: TGCAGCGTTTCGGACAGGAGGCACACTGAAGCTTTCTTT. It yields the protein CSVSDRRHTEAFF.

The chain is built from TRBV29-1 and TRBJ1-1; a possible D gene is TRBD1 (6 bases). Germline V lookup: CDR1 SQVTM, CDR2 ANQGSEA. Trimming took off 7 bases at V and 0 bases at J, with 12 bases between the two ends. The CDR3 runs 13 residues. DNA for the CDR3: TGCAGCGGTGGGGGGGCTCTGAACACTGAAGCTTTCTTT. Its protein is CSGGGALNTEAFF.

The J gene is TRBJ2-1, the V gene TRBV5-1; the match to TRBD2 covers 13 bases. V was pared by 3 bases and J by 5 bases, with 8 bases of the junction left unmatched. CDR1 and CDR2 from the germline V gene are SGHRS and YFSETQ. The CDR3 sequence is 17 residues long. In DNA, the CDR3 is TGCGCCAGCAGCTGGGGGTCCGGGACTAGCGGGAACAATGAGCAGTTCTTC. It specifies CASSWGSGTSGNNEQFF. The full variable domain, in which reference TRBV5-1 and TRBJ2-1 provide the parts outside the CDR3, is KAGVTQTPRYLIKTRGQQVTLSCSPISGHRSVSWYQQTPGQGLQFLFEYFSETQRNKGNFPGRFSGRQFSNSRSEMNVSTLELGDSALYLCASSWGSGTSGNNEQFFGPGTRLTVL.

A few counts support this clonotype. One base away lies a much larger clone, so this may be a sequencing read error. The V call is TRBV20-1, the J call TRBJ2-5; 9 bases map to TRBD2. Trimming at V came to 5 bases and at J to 11 bases, leaving 15 bases not matched to a gene. Germline values: CDR1 DFQATT, CDR2 SNEGSKA (reference sequence). The CDR3 is 14 residues long. The CDR3 sequence is CSAARAGGQSEQYF. DNA for the CDR3: TGCAGTGCTGCCAGGGCGGGGGGGCAGAGTGAGCAGTACTTC.

In its sample, this clonotype was seen a few times. The CDR3 protein is CASSSGRMYEQYF. The CDR3 bases are TGTGCCAGCAGCAGCGGACGAATGTACGAGCAGTACTTC. The chain links TRBV5-4 to TRBJ2-7; TRBD2 might be the D (5 bases). CDR1 and CDR2 (germline): SGHNT, YYREEE (reference sequence). CDR3 length: 13 residues. Trimming took off 4 bases at V and 4 bases at J, with 12 bases between the two ends.

The CDR3 DNA reads TGTGCCAGCAGAACCAGGGGGCCAGATCAGCCCCAGCATTTT. This gives the protein CASRTRGPDQPQHF. The chain couples TRBV12-3 or TRBV12-4 to TRBJ1-5; 8 nucleotides line up with TRBD1. This CDR3 contains 14 residues. The trim removed 6 bases at V and 5 bases at J, leaving 6 bases unmatched.

The CDR3: CSAGRLGLTGELFF. The DNA for the CDR3 is TGCAGTGCCGGACGGCTAGGTTTAACCGGGGAGCTGTTTTTT. This chain uses TRBV20-1 with TRBJ2-2; no clear D gene. Trimming pared 6 bases from V and 5 bases from J, leaving 16 bases between. Germline loops: CDR1 DFQATT, CDR2 SNEGSKA (reference sequence). The CDR3 runs to 14 residues.

This clonotype was counted many times. J is TRBJ2-7 and V is TRBV29-1; 15 bases are shared with TRBD2. This CDR3 is built from 16 residues. Germline V CDR1 and CDR2: SQVTM, ANQGSEA. V lost 5 bases and J lost 5; bases outside the gene matches: 10. CDR3 protein: CSVSPGLAGGNHEQYF. The CDR3 DNA reads as TGCAGCGTTTCCCCGGGACTAGCGGGAGGAAATCACGAGCAGTACTTC.

Concerning this clonotype itself: The CDR3 ends on some other residue instead of the conserved phenylalanine or tryptophan, so this is likely a read error. This chain joins TRBV15 and TRBJ1-2, with D unclear. The CDR3 loop spans 18 amino acids. V was clipped by 0 bases and J by 0 bases, with 17 bases between them. Germline V CDR1 and CDR2: LNHNV, YYDKDF (reference sequence). This CDR3 reads CATSRDQSGPAANYGYTC. CDR3 DNA: TGTGCCACCAGCAGAGATCAAAGCGGGCCGGCAGCTAACTATGGCTACACCTGC.

About this clonotype: Given a much more abundant clone one base away, this may be a read error. The rearrangement links TRBV12-3 or TRBV12-4 to TRBJ2-7; D is uncertain. The CDR3 consists of 13 residues. V was trimmed by 8 bases and J by 7 bases, leaving 18 bases between them. The CDR3 sequence is CASSEALRFEQYF. In nucleotides, the CDR3 is TGTGCCAGCTCAGAGGCACTTCGATTTGAGCAGTACTTC.

The rearrangement uses TRBV20-1 and TRBJ2-6; TRBD1 matches at 9 bases. The V and J ends lost 6 bases and 0 bases, in that order; junction bases with no gene match: 9. The CDR3 is made up of 17 amino acids. Germline loops: CDR1 DFQATT, CDR2 SNEGSKA (reference sequence). The CDR3 spells CSARQGETHSGANVLTF. CDR3 DNA: TGCAGTGCGAGACAGGGGGAGACCCACTCTGGGGCCAACGTCCTGACTTTC.

This chain connects TRBV11-2 to TRBJ2-5; D uncertain. Germline CDR1 reads SGHAT; CDR2 reads FQNNGV. Trimming pared 5 bases from V and 2 bases from J, leaving 15 bases between. CDR3 size: 15 residues. CDR3 sequence: CASSKGRSRQETQYF. The CDR3 DNA follows: TGTGCCAGCAGCAAAGGTAGATCGCGGCAAGAGACCCAGTACTTC.

This clonotype has more than one count but fewer than ten. This chain uses TRBV21-1 with TRBJ2-7; TRBD1, the D gene given by the table, was not confirmed from the DNA. TRBV21-1 is listed as a pseudogene. The CDR3 totals 14 residues. Here the CDR3 reads CASSKRQGSYEQYF. DNA for the CDR3: TGTGCCAGCAGCAAAAGACAGGGTTCCTACGAGCAGTACTTC.

The J gene is TRBJ2-1, the V gene TRBV7-2; the match to TRBD2 covers 10 bases. Germline V gives CDR1 SGHTA, CDR2 FQGNSA. The CDR3 sequence is 15 residues long. Trimming removed 7 bases from V and 7 bases from J; junction bases left unmatched: 10. The CDR3 sequence: CASTEAGGPFNEQFF. CDR3 in DNA: TGTGCCAGCACTGAAGCGGGAGGGCCTTTTAATGAGCAGTTCTTC.

The sample holds a few counts of this clonotype. V and J are TRBV3-1 and TRBJ2-1; 8 nucleotides line up with TRBD2. Germline V gives CDR1 LGHDT, CDR2 YNNKEL (reference sequence). CDR3 length: 14 residues. V lost 4 bases, J lost 7 bases, and 6 bases stayed unmatched. CDR3 sequence reads: CASSRSAGENEQFF. The DNA for the CDR3 is TGTGCCAGCAGCCGATCAGCGGGAGAAAATGAGCAGTTCTTC.

The table lists this clonotype with a few counts. The gene calls are TRBV5-1 and TRBJ2-5; 8 bases align to TRBD1. The CDR3 consists of 13 residues. Germline V gene data show CDR1 as SGHRS and CDR2 as YFSETQ. The junction had 5 bases not matched to a gene; V was cut back by 5 bases and J by 5 bases. CDR3 in DNA: TGCGCCAGCAGGAGGACAGGGCCCGAGACCCAGTACTTC. Its translation is CASRRTGPETQYF.

In its sample, this clonotype was seen a few times. The chain has TRBV12-3 or TRBV12-4 and TRBJ2-5; 8 positions agree with TRBD2. The CDR3 runs to 13 residues. With V trimmed by 7 bases and J by 11 bases, 12 bases remained unmatched. The CDR3 reads CASTPSGGDEQYF. For the CDR3, the DNA is TGTGCCAGCACTCCAAGCGGGGGCGATGAGCAGTACTTC.

CDR3 sequence (DNA): TGTGCCAGCAGTCCATTACAACAGGGGGCCGGAGGCAATGAGCAGTACTTC. Protein product: CASSPLQQGAGGNEQYF. The chain combines TRBV27 with TRBJ2-1, with TRBD1 matching over 9 bases. The DNA end is more similar to TRBJ2-7, so the J call may be wrong. The CDR3 has 17 amino acids. Germline-derived CDR1 and CDR2 are MNHEY and SMNVEV (reference sequence).

This clonotype was seen at least ten times. The CDR3 spells CSASSGGNQPQHF. CDR3 sequence (DNA): TGCAGTGCTAGTTCAGGAGGCAATCAGCCCCAGCATTTT. The chain is built from TRBV20-1 and TRBJ1-5; D is uncertain. Germline V CDR1 and CDR2: DFQATT, SNEGSKA (reference sequence). This CDR3 has 13 amino acids. V was pared by 3 bases and J by 2 bases, with 8 bases between.

This clonotype was recorded many times. The chain carries TRBV6-5 and TRBJ2-3, with TRBD2 identical over 7 bases. Germline CDR1 is MNHEY and CDR2 is SVGAGI. The V gene end was trimmed by 7 bases and the J gene end by 1 base; junction bases not matched to a gene: 8. This CDR3 spans 15 amino acids. The CDR3 DNA sequence: TGTGCCAGCAAACGACAGCGGGATCGCACAGATACGCAGTATTTT. Translated, it gives CASKRQRDRTDTQYF.

This clonotype was counted only a few times. This rearrangement joins TRBV11-1 to TRBJ1-4, with unresolved D. Germline V gene lookup returns CDR1 SGHAT and CDR2 FQDESV (reference sequence). The CDR3 spans 17 residues. Trimming took 5 bases from V and 3 from J, leaving 19 bases between them. The CDR3 loop reads CASSQPGHGPANEKLFF. For the CDR3, the DNA is TGTGCCAGCAGCCAACCCGGTCACGGACCCGCTAATGAAAAACTGTTTTTT.

The rearrangement joins TRBV20-1 to TRBJ2-2; the D is unclear. Looked up from germline, CDR1 is DFQATT and CDR2 is SNEGSKA (reference sequence). The V and J ends lost 1 base and 7 bases respectively, with 16 bases between them. There are 15 residues in the CDR3. Here the CDR3 DNA reads TGCAGTGCTAGAGTGGACGCGCTACCCCTCGGGGAGCTGTTTTTT. Amino acids: CSARVDALPLGELFF.

V and J are TRBV7-2 and TRBJ2-2; D is unclear. Trimming pared 3 bases from V and 0 bases from J, leaving 5 bases between. The CDR3 runs to 14 residues. Germline CDR1 is SGHTA and CDR2 is FQGNSA. The CDR3, as DNA: TGTGCCAGCAGCTTCCCTGCGAACACCGGGGAGCTGTTTTTT. Translation gives CASSFPANTGELFF.